This T cell receptor beta chain came from a study of cytomegalovirus exposure and HLA in healthy donors. Background on the study: The roughly 110 validation repertoires were reported in a later analysis to have been generated on the same platform as the approximately 700 first-cohort repertoires.

Generated by immunoSEQ multiplex PCR, the TCRdb table keeps only in-frame clones and is missing some. The data hold about 140,000 clones, with about 83% observed a single time. From the roughly 110-subject validation cohort, which was separate from the approximately 670-subject first cohort, the donors were drawn. V shed 4 bases, J shed 7 bases, and the junction held 7 bases outside the gene matches. The germline gives CDR1 SGHTA, CDR2 FQGNSA. The CDR3 is 15 amino acids. This sequence originates from a woman aged 25-40 years in good health and CMV-seronegative. This chain links TRBV7-2 with TRBJ2-3, with 11 bases that match TRBD2. Source material: PBMCs. The CDR3: CASSYTSGGINTQYF. CDR3 DNA: TGTGCCAGCAGCTACACTAGCGGGGGTATTAATACGCAGTATTTT.